This T cell receptor beta chain is from a study of beta chain features in type 1 diabetes (dated by TCRdb to 2017 to 2018). Regarding the study in general: Mean age, gender distribution, total cell number and subset yield did not differ between patients and healthy donors. A total of around 110,000,000 sorted cells were examined across all samples, and a strong correlation was observed between cell number per subset and RNA yield. The study compared TCRB repertoires of sorted circulating CD4+ T cell subsets between recently diagnosed type 1 diabetes patients and matched healthy donors. Regulatory and stem cell-like memory subsets were isolated from only 8 patients and roughly eight healthy donors, whereas naive and central memory subsets came from all 30 or so donors.

Overall study outcomes, separate from this receptor: In all four CD4+ subsets, TCRB CDR3 length was moderately but significantly shorter in type 1 diabetes patients. Because cDNA was sequenced instead of genomic DNA, highly expressing activated cells could be over-represented, though the groups showed no difference in activation or CD3 levels. HLA sub-analyses involved small numbers of individuals, so any influence of HLA type on TCRB rearrangement remained unresolved. Shorter templates might have been favored by PCR, but patient and control samples were amplified and corrected together, so both groups would have been affected equally by any skew. Naive, central memory and regulatory TCRB repertoires appeared to be more alike among patients than among healthy donors. Fewer insertions and more nucleotide deletions at VDJ recombination sites were observed in patients with type 1 diabetes, implying thymic rearrangement abnormalities.

Each donor gave one peripheral blood draw, about 100 mL on average, collected into heparinised tubes. Naive, central memory, regulatory and stem cell-like memory CD4+ T cells were sorted on a BD FACSAria II using a panel including CD45RO, CCR7, CD25, CD127, CD95 and CD27. All sorted populations exceeded 95% purity. Right away, PBMCs were isolated by Lymphoprep density gradient centrifugation and were stained directly, with no culture step. To minimize batch effects, samples were stained and sorted in pairs, one healthy donor with one patient per experiment. This clone was counted a few times. It lacks a known antigen. Per-base quality was not reported, and no clone a single base away is much larger than it. The CDR3 has 14 amino acids, counting the end cysteine and phenylalanine. The only DNA kept is the CDR3, 42 bases in frame from the first base. Looking up the germline V gene (reference sequence) yields CDR1 MNHEY and CDR2 SMNVEV. V ends up 4 bases short and J 7 bases short, with an unmatched junction base count of 5.

All of the isolated RNA was reverse transcribed with the High Capacity cDNA Reverse Transcription Kit, so expressed TCRB transcripts were sequenced. Deep immunoSEQ sequencing was performed on naive, central memory and regulatory T cell samples, with an average of roughly 4 million total reads per sample. After sorted cells were lysed in RLT buffer, RNA was extracted with DNase-treated RNeasy Micro or Mini kits, with the choice depending on cell number. Each cell subset was processed separately to prevent cross-contamination, with patient and healthy donor samples processed together. Using the immunoSEQ multiplex PCR, TCRB sequences were amplified from cDNA into 87-bp fragments spanning the CDR3 region. Sequencing of the amplicons was performed on the Illumina HiSeq platform. On the study's bioinformatics: Synthetic template baselines were used to correct PCR bias computationally, reads within Hamming distance 2 were collapsed, and singletons that could not be merged were discarded. Reads were aligned to IMGT to assign V, D and J genes, CDR3 length, and insertions or deletions at six rearrangement sites. Within each subset, clonotype counts were normalized to sorted cell number, and only after that were true diversity and Gini coefficients computed with the tcR R package. The overlap coefficient, calculated on TCRB nucleotide sequences, was used to quantify repertoire sharing. Out-of-frame TCRB sequences from naive cells were analyzed to stand in for the pre-selection repertoire. TCRdb limited this immuneACCESS table to in-frame rearrangements with V and J called. A share of clones is missing; checked studies link under half to unresolved V genes, and the rest is unexplained. The D gene and trimming were derived from the DNA, and the V and J assignments and clone size from that table. Within this sample are about 330,000 clones, with approximately 11% of them counted one time only. In total, the top ten clones hold 0.015% of the sample.

The sequenced sample was naive CD4+ T cells from blood. What the cell subset or site label conveys for this sample: true naive CD4+ T cells. The clonotype was recovered from a woman aged 25 to 39 in good health. The chain links TRBV27 with TRBJ1-2, with 11 bases aligning to TRBD1. Here the CDR3 is given as CASSSGQGERGYTF. The nucleotide sequence reads TGTGCCAGCAGTTCGGGACAGGGGGAGCGTGGCTACACCTTC.